Listed below are T cell receptor beta chains from one sample, sequenced in a study of T cells in Graves' hyperthyroidism and ophthalmopathy. TCRdb called the multiplex PCR reads again in MiXCR, with one record for every CDR3 protein. The sample has approximately 700,000 distinct CDR3 sequences, about 45% seen once; the top ten hold roughly 7.2%. Input material: peripheral blood or thyroid tissue (not recorded which). These receptors were taken from an adult man with Graves' disease, either hyperthyroidism or ophthalmopathy (not recorded which). The CDR3 runs from the conserved cysteine through the conserved F or W. The D gene is left open where the match is weak. For some rows the clone size is stated as once, few or many, or as a class when expanded; others skip it.

size: .
D: .
V: TRBV12-3/TRBV12-4
J: TRBJ1-3
CDR3: CASSYEGWVGNTIYF
DNA: TGTGCCAGCAGTTATGAGGGCTGGGTTGGAAACACCATATATTTT

size: .
D: TRBD1
V: TRBV7-2
J: TRBJ1-4
CDR3: CASSPADRGNEKLFF
DNA: TGTGCCAGCAGTCCAGCGGACAGGGGAAATGAAAAACTGTTTTTT

size: .
D: .
V: TRBV5-1
J: TRBJ1-1
CDR3: CASNPQGGVNTEAFF
DNA: TGCGCCAGCAACCCACAAGGAGGGGTGAACACTGAAGCTTTCTTT

size: .
D: .
V: TRBV12-3/TRBV12-4
J: TRBJ1-4
CDR3: CASSPPWRGIANNEKLFF
DNA: TGTGCCAGCAGTCCCCCTTGGCGGGGCATAGCAAATAATGAAAAACTGTTTTTT

size: many
D: .
V: TRBV29-1
J: TRBJ2-7
CDR3: CSVGGAEQYF
DNA: TGCAGCGTGGGCGGCGCCGAGCAGTACTTC

size: few
D: TRBD1
V: TRBV7-9
J: TRBJ1-2
CDR3: CASSLDREIYGYTF
DNA: TGTGCCAGCAGCTTGGACAGGGAGATCTATGGCTACACCTTC

size: .
D: .
V: TRBV29-1
J: TRBJ2-5
CDR3: CSVVRVQETQYF
DNA: TGCAGCGTTGTTAGGGTACAAGAGACCCAGTACTTC

size: .
D: .
V: TRBV5-6
J: TRBJ2-7
CDR3: CASSLGQELYEQYF
DNA: TGTGCCAGCAGCTTGGGACAGGAACTCTACGAGCAGTACTTC

size: .
D: .
V: TRBV6-5
J: TRBJ1-2
CDR3: CASSYQSSGGYTF
DNA: TGTGCCAGCAGTTACCAATCCTCGGGTGGCTACACCTTC

size: many
D: TRBD1
V: TRBV29-1
J: TRBJ1-2
CDR3: CSVATGTASYGYTF
DNA: TGCAGCGTTGCTACCGGGACAGCCTCCTATGGCTACACCTTC

size: .
D: .
V: TRBV12-3/TRBV12-4
J: TRBJ2-5
CDR3: CASSSHSIQETQYF
DNA: TGTGCCAGCAGTTCGCACAGCATCCAAGAGACCCAGTACTTC

size: many
D: .
V: TRBV5-6
J: TRBJ1-2
CDR3: CASSFRDSGYTF
DNA: TGTGCCAGCAGCTTCAGGGATTCTGGCTACACCTTC

size: .
D: .
V: TRBV2
J: TRBJ2-5
CDR3: CASRDSGTQYF
DNA: TGTGCCAGCAGGGACTCGGGGACCCAGTACTTC

size: .
D: TRBD1
V: TRBV6-5
J: TRBJ2-7
CDR3: CASSQVGQGAVNYEQYF
DNA: TGTGCCAGCAGCCAAGTCGGACAGGGGGCGGTGAACTACGAGCAGTACTTC

size: .
D: .
V: TRBV29-1
J: TRBJ1-3
CDR3: CSVRVANTIYF
DNA: TGCAGCGTTCGAGTGGCGAACACCATATATTTT

size: many
D: TRBD2
V: TRBV10-3
J: TRBJ2-3
CDR3: CAISPGLAGRTQYF
DNA: TGTGCCATCAGCCCGGGACTAGCGGGACGTACGCAGTATTTT

size: .
D: TRBD2
V: TRBV7-9
J: TRBJ2-2
CDR3: CASSGGTSVTGELFF
DNA: TGTGCCAGCAGTGGCGGGACTAGCGTCACCGGGGAGCTGTTTTTT

size: many
D: .
V: TRBV15
J: TRBJ2-7
CDR3: CATSREAIGRVDEQYF
DNA: TGTGCCACCAGCAGAGAGGCTATCGGCAGGGTGGACGAGCAGTACTTC

size: .
D: .
V: TRBV7-9
J: TRBJ1-5
CDR3: CASSPDPGANQPQHF
DNA: TGTGCCAGCAGTCCAGATCCTGGGGCTAATCAGCCCCAGCATTTT

size: .
D: .
V: TRBV5-1
J: TRBJ2-5
CDR3: CASSFMQDQETQYF
DNA: TGCGCCAGCAGCTTTATGCAGGACCAAGAGACCCAGTACTTC

size: .
D: TRBD2
V: TRBV20-1
J: TRBJ2-7
CDR3: CSASRGRAVYEQYF
DNA: TGCAGTGCTAGTCGAGGGAGGGCCGTCTACGAGCAGTACTTC

size: .
D: .
V: TRBV20-1
J: TRBJ1-2
CDR3: CSARQGVMGTYGYTF
DNA: TGCAGTGCTAGACAGGGAGTCATGGGGACCTATGGCTACACCTTC

size: .
D: .
V: TRBV19
J: TRBJ1-1
CDR3: CASSRPMFRVNTEAFF
DNA: TGTGCCAGTAGTCGGCCAATGTTTAGGGTGAACACTGAAGCTTTCTTT

size: few
D: .
V: TRBV13
J: TRBJ2-6
CDR3: CASSEWLDSGANVLTF
DNA: TGTGCCAGCAGCGAATGGTTGGACTCTGGGGCCAACGTCCTGACTTTC

size: many
D: .
V: TRBV7-9
J: TRBJ2-7
CDR3: CASSLGDGTYEQYF
DNA: TGTGCTAGCAGCTTGGGCGACGGAACCTACGAGCAGTACTTC

size: few
D: .
V: TRBV4-1
J: TRBJ1-5
CDR3: CASSQVAPWSNQPQHF
DNA: TGCGCCAGCAGCCAAGTAGCCCCTTGGAGCAATCAGCCCCAGCATTTT

size: many
D: .
V: TRBV15
J: TRBJ1-4
CDR3: CATSRDRGTGEKLFF
DNA: TGTGCCACCAGCAGAGATCGCGGGACGGGGGAAAAACTGTTTTTT

size: .
D: .
V: TRBV6-5
J: TRBJ2-7
CDR3: CASRAGGYEQYF
DNA: TGTGCCAGCAGGGCCGGGGGCTACGAGCAGTACTTC

size: many
D: .
V: TRBV14
J: TRBJ1-4
CDR3: CASSQFQSSTELFF
DNA: TGTGCCAGCAGCCAATTCCAGAGTTCAACGGAACTGTTTTTT

size: .
D: .
V: TRBV11-2
J: TRBJ1-5
CDR3: CASSLSRAANQPQHF
DNA: TGTGCCAGCAGCTTATCCCGGGCAGCAAATCAGCCCCAGCATTTT

size: .
D: TRBD1
V: TRBV20-1
J: TRBJ1-6
CDR3: CSARGTGGRSPLHF
DNA: TGCAGTGCTAGGGGGACAGGGGGAAGATCACCCCTCCACTTT

size: many
D: .
V: TRBV20-1
J: TRBJ1-2
CDR3: CSARDGTVSTF
DNA: TGCAGTGCTAGAGACGGGACGGTTTCTACCTTC

size: .
D: TRBD1
V: TRBV29-1
J: TRBJ1-3
CDR3: CSEGTGVYTIYF
DNA: TGCAGCGAAGGGACAGGGGTTTACACCATATATTTT

size: .
D: TRBD1
V: TRBV7-8
J: TRBJ2-7
CDR3: CASTDRRGTATQYF
DNA: TGTGCCAGTACCGATAGAAGGGGGACAGCTACGCAGTACTTC

size: many
D: .
V: TRBV6-5
J: TRBJ2-5
CDR3: CASTGSQETQYF
DNA: TGTGCCAGCACTGGCAGCCAAGAGACCCAGTACTTC

size: few
D: .
V: TRBV6-1
J: TRBJ1-5
CDR3: CAIGGSSNQPQHF
DNA: TGTGCCATCGGGGGGTCTAGCAATCAGCCCCAGCATTTT

size: .
D: TRBD1
V: TRBV19
J: TRBJ1-1
CDR3: CASSGSGTGVTEAFF
DNA: TGTGCCAGCAGCGGATCCGGGACAGGAGTCACTGAAGCTTTCTTT

size: many
D: TRBD1
V: TRBV10-3
J: TRBJ2-2
CDR3: CATGGQDNTGELFF
DNA: TGTGCCACCGGAGGACAGGACAACACCGGGGAGCTGTTTTTT

size: .
D: .
V: TRBV7-9
J: TRBJ1-2
CDR3: CASRGTTGALGGGYTF
DNA: TGTGCCAGCAGGGGGACGACGGGGGCCCTTGGTGGTGGCTACACCTTC

size: .
D: .
V: TRBV6-1
J: TRBJ2-2
CDR3: CASSGPGELFF
DNA: TGTGCCAGCAGTGGCCCGGGGGAGCTGTTTTTT

size: .
D: .
V: TRBV6-1
J: TRBJ2-5
CDR3: CASSPGGWARGSTQYF
DNA: TGTGCCAGCAGTCCCGGAGGGTGGGCCCGGGGATCGACCCAGTACTTC

size: .
D: .
V: TRBV2
J: TRBJ1-6
CDR3: CASSQPLHF
DNA: TGTGCCAGCAGTCAACCCCTCCACTTT

size: .
D: .
V: TRBV12-3/TRBV12-4
J: TRBJ1-6
CDR3: CASSKQGYNSPLHF
DNA: TGTGCCAGCAGCAAACAGGGTTATAATTCACCCCTCCACTTT

size: few
D: .
V: TRBV9
J: TRBJ1-4
CDR3: CASSRGSGEKLFF
DNA: TGTGCCAGCAGCAGGGGAAGTGGTGAAAAACTGTTTTTT

size: many
D: TRBD2
V: TRBV7-9
J: TRBJ2-5
CDR3: CASSSGLADRRRETQYF
DNA: TGTGCCAGCAGCTCGGGACTAGCGGACAGGAGGCGAGAGACCCAGTACTTC

size: .
D: .
V: TRBV7-8
J: TRBJ2-7
CDR3: CASSLRRVGIYEQYF
DNA: TGTGCCAGCAGCTTAAGGAGGGTTGGGATCTACGAGCAGTACTTC

size: .
D: .
V: TRBV6-5
J: TRBJ1-2
CDR3: CASWSQGDGYTF
DNA: TGTGCCAGCTGGTCGCAGGGCGATGGCTACACCTTC

size: .
D: .
V: TRBV25-1
J: TRBJ1-4
CDR3: CASSPGTAATNEKLFF
DNA: TGTGCCAGCAGTCCAGGGACGGCCGCAACTAATGAAAAACTGTTTTTT